A selection of T cell receptor beta chains follows, all from one sample in a study of immune evolution from preneoplasia to lung adenocarcinoma. Sequencing used immunoSEQ multiplex PCR; TCRdb keeps in-frame clones, though not all of them. Among over 9,000 clones listed, roughly 80% were seen once. Sequencing input: FFPE minimally invasive lung adenocarcinoma tissue. Receptors were obtained from a donor aged 70 or over with lung adenocarcinoma. Each CDR3 is given with its conserved first and last residue. The order of the fields is V gene, J gene, D gene, clone size, CDR3 protein, CDR3 DNA. The D gene is left open where the match is weak. Rows may omit the clone size; those that give it use once, few, many or a size class.

TRBV13	TRBJ1-2	-	-	CASSSGEANYGYTF	TGTGCCAGCAGCTCAGGGGAGGCTAACTATGGCTACACCTTC
TRBV7-2	TRBJ2-3	TRBD2	-	CASRPGTSGPTDTQYF	TGTGCCAGCAGACCCGGGACTAGCGGGCCCACAGATACGCAGTATTTT
TRBV28	TRBJ2-1	TRBD1	once	CASNRGYEQFF	TGTGCCAGCAACAGGGGCTATGAGCAGTTCTTC
TRBV19	TRBJ2-3	TRBD2	-	CASSGGSGTYTDTQYF	TGTGCCAGTAGCGGCGGTAGCGGGACTTACACAGATACGCAGTATTTT
TRBV25-1	TRBJ2-3	-	-	CASSEPSRTDTQYF	TGTGCCAGCAGTGAGCCGTCTCGCACAGATACGCAGTATTTT
TRBV19	TRBJ2-4	-	-	CASSIDSQNIQYF	TGTGCCAGTAGTATAGATTCCCAAAACATTCAGTACTTC
TRBV10-2	TRBJ1-4	-	-	CASSPKNEKLFF	TGCGCCAGCAGTCCGAAAAATGAAAAACTGTTTTTT
TRBV27	TRBJ1-1	-	-	CASSFYQDSEAFF	TGTGCCAGCAGTTTCTATCAGGACAGTGAAGCTTTCTTT
TRBV30	TRBJ2-1	-	-	CAWSSGGSSYNEQFF	TGTGCCTGGAGCTCGGGCGGTAGCTCCTACAATGAGCAGTTCTTC
TRBV10-3	TRBJ2-5	-	-	CAISDSVQETQYF	TGTGCCATCAGTGACAGCGTTCAAGAGACCCAGTACTTC
TRBV28	TRBJ2-7	TRBD1	-	CASSSTGRKGEQYF	TGTGCCAGCAGCTCGACAGGGCGAAAGGGCGAGCAGTACTTC
TRBV6-5	TRBJ2-5	-	-	CASSKTDLQETQYF	TGTGCCAGCAGTAAGACGGACCTCCAAGAGACCCAGTACTTC
TRBV11-2	TRBJ2-7	-	-	CASSLSTGLFTYEQYF	TGTGCCAGCAGCTTATCTACAGGTTTATTCACGTACGAGCAGTACTTC
TRBV5-6	TRBJ1-5	-	-	CASSRGTTGLNQPQHF	TGTGCCAGCAGCAGAGGGACTACCGGCCTCAATCAGCCCCAGCATTTT
TRBV6-6	TRBJ1-5	TRBD1	few	CASRTRDRVNQPQHF	TGTGCCAGCAGAACCCGGGACAGGGTTAATCAGCCCCAGCATTTT
TRBV5-6	TRBJ2-7	-	-	CASSPNRGEQYF	TGTGCCAGCAGCCCCAACAGAGGCGAGCAGTACTTC
TRBV7-3	TRBJ1-2	-	-	CASSPTVGGGYTF	TGTGCCAGCAGCCCGACGGTCGGCGGTGGCTACACCTTC
TRBV28	TRBJ1-2	TRBD1	-	CAGHSGTGYLGGYTF	TGTGCCGGCCATTCCGGGACAGGGTATCTTGGTGGCTACACCTTC
TRBV29-1	TRBJ2-3	-	-	CSGTPTGGNTDTQYF	TGCAGCGGTACTCCCACGGGCGGGAACACAGATACGCAGTATTTT
TRBV7-6	TRBJ2-3	TRBD1	-	CASSPMGQETDTQYF	TGTGCCAGCAGCCCCATGGGACAGGAGACAGATACGCAGTATTTT
TRBV6-1	TRBJ2-7	TRBD2	-	CASNPLAGVLYEQYF	TGTGCCAGCAACCCACTAGCGGGAGTACTCTACGAGCAGTACTTC
TRBV7-2	TRBJ2-3	TRBD2	few	CASSPRLAGGKDTQYF	TGTGCCAGCAGCCCGCGACTAGCGGGAGGTAAAGATACGCAGTATTTT
TRBV30	TRBJ1-1	-	-	CAWSRGGNTEAFF	TGTGCCTGGTCCCGGGGGGGGAACACTGAAGCTTTCTTT
TRBV28	TRBJ2-2	TRBD2	-	CASSRIREAGELFF	TGTGCCAGCAGTCGTATTCGGGAGGCCGGGGAGCTGTTTTTT
TRBV9	TRBJ2-3	-	few	CASSPRMASSTDTQYF	TGTGCCAGCAGCCCGCGTATGGCGTCTTCCACAGATACGCAGTATTTT
TRBV5-1	TRBJ2-1	TRBD2	-	CASSYSGSPNNEQFF	TGCGCCAGCAGCTATAGCGGGAGCCCAAACAATGAGCAGTTCTTC
TRBV20-1	TRBJ1-4	-	-	CSARDEKLFF	TGCAGTGCCAGAGATGAAAAACTGTTTTTT
TRBV6-6	TRBJ2-1	-	-	CASWTRSSYNEQFF	TGTGCCAGCTGGACGAGAAGCTCCTACAATGAGCAGTTCTTC
TRBV6-5	TRBJ2-5	TRBD2	-	CASSRTSGEETQYF	TGTGCCAGCAGTCGGACTAGCGGAGAAGAGACCCAGTACTTC
TRBV6-5	TRBJ1-1	TRBD1	-	CASSEGTANTEAFF	TGTGCCAGCAGTGAGGGGACAGCGAACACTGAAGCTTTCTTT
TRBV28	TRBJ1-4	TRBD1	-	CASSLFGQGAGTNEKLFF	TGTGCCAGCAGTTTATTCGGACAGGGGGCTGGAACTAATGAAAAACTGTTTTTT
TRBV7-2	TRBJ2-4	-	-	CASSLGAGVGKNIQYF	TGTGCCAGCAGCTTAGGGGCAGGGGTCGGCAAAAACATTCAGTACTTC
TRBV2	TRBJ2-5	TRBD2	few	CASSGPGGGETQYF	TGTGCCAGCAGCGGACCCGGGGGAGGGGAGACCCAGTACTTC
TRBV28	TRBJ2-2	-	-	CASRNGGYTGELFF	TGTGCCAGCAGGAATGGGGGTTACACCGGGGAGCTGTTTTTT
TRBV9	TRBJ2-5	TRBD1	-	CASSEGTVQETQYF	TGTGCCAGCAGCGAGGGGACAGTTCAAGAGACCCAGTACTTC
TRBV28	TRBJ1-5	-	-	CASTASGVGNQPQHF	TGTGCCAGCACTGCTTCAGGGGTTGGCAATCAGCCCCAGCATTTT
TRBV6-4	TRBJ1-1	TRBD1	-	CASSVRAGGYTEAFF	TGTGCCAGCAGTGTAAGAGCAGGGGGGTACACTGAAGCTTTCTTT
TRBV6-1	TRBJ2-3	-	-	CASSEALTLGADTQYF	TGTGCCAGCAGTGAAGCGTTAACCCTTGGGGCAGATACGCAGTATTTT
TRBV30	TRBJ1-5	-	few	CAWSLGSNQPQHF	TGTGCCTGGAGTCTCGGGAGCAATCAGCCCCAGCATTTT
TRBV4-1	TRBJ2-2	TRBD2	-	CASSQALGLAGGLNTGELFF	TGCGCCAGCAGCCAAGCCCTGGGGCTAGCGGGAGGGCTGAACACCGGGGAGCTGTTTTTT
TRBV6-1	TRBJ2-1	-	few	CASSEAGFNEQFF	TGTGCCAGCAGTGAAGCAGGGTTCAATGAGCAGTTCTTC
TRBV25-1	TRBJ1-2	-	-	CASSYIGAGGYTF	TGTGCCAGCAGTTACATCGGGGCCGGTGGCTACACCTTC
TRBV19	TRBJ1-1	-	-	CASSKGPGKGTEAFF	TGTGCCAGTTCCAAAGGACCCGGGAAGGGCACTGAAGCTTTCTTT
TRBV10-3	TRBJ2-7	-	once	CAISAAAENEQYF	TGTGCCATCAGTGCGGCGGCAGAAAACGAGCAGTACTTC
TRBV19	TRBJ2-3	-	-	CASSPGLHTDTQYF	TGTGCCAGTAGTCCCGGACTACATACAGATACGCAGTATTTT
TRBV29-1	TRBJ2-1	-	-	CSVFWENNEQFF	TGCAGCGTCTTTTGGGAAAACAATGAGCAGTTCTTC
TRBV5-4	TRBJ1-2	TRBD1	-	CASSGSLTGAGGYTF	TGTGCCAGCAGCGGGTCCCTTACAGGGGCCGGGGGCTACACCTTC
TRBV11-2	TRBJ2-4	TRBD1	-	CASSLDRERVIQYF	TGTGCCAGCAGCTTGGACAGGGAGCGGGTCATTCAGTACTTC
TRBV28	TRBJ2-1	-	once	CASSTPAYNEQFF	TGTGCCAGCAGCACTCCAGCCTACAATGAGCAGTTCTTC
TRBV13	TRBJ2-7	-	-	CASSLGPGNYEQYF	TGTGCCAGCAGCTTAGGCCCAGGAAACTACGAGCAGTACTTC
TRBV14	TRBJ2-1	TRBD2	-	CASSQGFLGGTSGRVEQFF	TGTGCCAGCAGCCAAGGCTTTCTAGGGGGGACTAGCGGGAGAGTTGAGCAGTTCTTC
TRBV27	TRBJ2-7	-	-	CASSLRLGPGDTYEQYF	TGTGCCAGCAGTTTAAGGCTCGGTCCAGGGGATACCTACGAGCAGTACTTC
TRBV7-8	TRBJ2-7	-	-	CASKDRSDSYEQYF	TGTGCCAGCAAAGACAGGTCCGACTCCTACGAGCAGTACTTC
TRBV7-2	TRBJ1-2	-	-	CASSPSPGGQNYGYTF	TGTGCCAGCAGCCCCTCCCCTGGGGGGCAGAACTATGGCTACACCTTC
TRBV2	TRBJ2-2	-	-	CASGPGSTDTGELFF	TGTGCCAGTGGCCCCGGGAGTACGGACACCGGGGAGCTGTTTTTT
TRBV28	TRBJ1-2	-	-	CASTPRGGITGYTF	TGTGCCAGCACCCCCCGGGGGGGCATCACAGGCTACACCTTC
TRBV6-1	TRBJ2-7	-	-	CASRQLSYEQYF	TGTGCCAGTCGACAGCTCTCCTACGAGCAGTACTTC
TRBV27	TRBJ2-1	TRBD2	-	CASSITSGPINEQFF	TGTGCCAGCAGTATTACTAGCGGACCGATCAATGAGCAGTTCTTC